The 28 T cell receptor beta chains presented below share a single source sample, sequenced in a study of blood T cell repertoires in COVID-19. Profiling relied on immunoSEQ multiplex PCR, and the TCRdb table lists in-frame clones only, not all of them. The table has roughly 140,000 clones, 80% to 90% seen once. What was sequenced was peripheral blood. The receptor set was obtained from a woman of 80 years or more with acute or convalescent COVID-19.

The chain has TRBV5-1 and TRBJ2-2; 7 bases fit TRBD1. J gave up 4 bases and V 4 bases, and 7 bases lay outside the gene matches. The germline V gene encodes CDR1 SGHRS and CDR2 YFSETQ. The CDR3 has 15 amino acids. DNA for the CDR3: TGCGCCAGCAGCAGTCAGACAGGGAGCACCGGGGAGCTGTTTTTT. Residues: CASSSQTGSTGELFF.

This clone has just one count. The CDR3 loop is CASSPAAGGYEQYF. The CDR3 region has the DNA TGTGCCAGCTCACCGGCGGCAGGGGGCTACGAGCAGTACTTC. This chain joins TRBV18 and TRBJ2-7, with 7 bases fitting TRBD1. This CDR3 comprises 14 residues. Per the germline V gene, CDR1 is KGHSH and CDR2 is LQKENI. V dropped 3 bases and J dropped 3; count of bases not matched to a gene: 5.

The CDR3 region is CASSVLAGGNQERNTGELFF. CDR3 coding DNA: TGCGCCAGCAGTGTACTAGCGGGGGGCAACCAAGAACGGAACACCGGGGAGCTGTTTTTT. The chain recombines TRBV10-1 with TRBJ2-2; 12 nucleotides align to TRBD2. J gave up 1 base and V 4 bases, and 13 bases lay outside the gene matches. CDR1 is WNHNN and CDR2 is SYGVQD in the germline V gene (reference sequence). CDR3 size: 20 residues.

The rearrangement uses TRBV7-2 and TRBJ1-3; D not certain. The CDR3 length is 15 residues. The germline V and J ends were trimmed by 0 bases and 10 bases, with 16 bases remaining between them. Per the germline V gene, CDR1 is SGHTA and CDR2 is FQGNSA. The DNA of the CDR3 is TGTGCCAGCAGCTTAGCAGCCAGTACGAAACAGACCATATATTTT. Protein sequence: CASSLAASTKQTIYF.

The chain couples TRBV19 to TRBJ1-4; D remains ambiguous. CDR3 length: 15 amino acids. Trimming pared 0 bases from V and 3 bases from J, leaving 8 bases between. The V gene's germline CDR1 is LNHDA and CDR2 SQIVND (reference sequence). The CDR3 loop reads CASSIEGGPNEKLFF. The CDR3 bases are TGTGCCAGTAGTATAGAGGGAGGACCTAATGAAAAACTGTTTTTT.

This sequence joins TRBV18 and TRBJ2-5; D is undetermined. The V end lost 4 bases, the J end lost 1 base, and 7 bases lay between the germline ends. The CDR3 totals 13 residues. The germline gives CDR1 KGHSH, CDR2 LQKENI. The CDR3 region has the DNA TGTGCCAGCTCACTAAACATCCAAGAGACCCAGTACTTC. Translating gives CASSLNIQETQYF.

The V call is TRBV5-1, the J call TRBJ2-7; perhaps TRBD1 as D (5 bases). Germline loops: CDR1 SGHRS, CDR2 YFSETQ. Trimming took off 0 bases at V and 3 bases at J, with 16 bases between the two ends. This CDR3 has 16 residues. CDR3 residues: CASSLADSLSIYEQYF. CDR3 nucleotide sequence: TGCGCCAGCAGCTTGGCCGACAGCCTATCCATCTACGAGCAGTACTTC.

The chain uses TRBV6-5 and TRBJ1-2; 7 bases are shared with TRBD1. Germline V gene lookup returns CDR1 MNHEY and CDR2 SVGAGI. The CDR3 is 14 residues long. V lost 6 bases and J lost 4; bases outside the gene matches: 8. DNA of the CDR3: TGTGCCAGCAGAAGAGGGGGCGCGATCTATGGCTACACCTTC. It encodes CASRRGGAIYGYTF.

CDR3 amino acids: CASSLAGTSGSRTQYF. The CDR3 DNA follows: TGTGCCAGCAGCTTAGCCGGGACTAGCGGTTCTCGAACGCAGTATTTT. The chain links TRBV7-2 to TRBJ2-3, with 11 bases fitting TRBD2. Germline V CDR1 and CDR2: SGHTA, FQGNSA. The CDR3 spans 16 residues. After removal of 0 bases from V and 9 bases from J, the junction contained 8 bases not matched to a gene.

The V and J genes are TRBV19 and TRBJ1-4, with TRBD1 as a possible D gene (6 bases). CDR3 size: 18 residues. Germline V gene sequence: CDR1 LNHDA, CDR2 SQIVND (reference sequence). V lost 7 bases to trimming and J lost 0 bases, with 21 bases between them. CDR3 coding DNA: TGTGCCAGTACCCTAACCAGGACAGCGACTCCAACTAATGAAAAACTGTTTTTT. This gives the protein CASTLTRTATPTNEKLFF.

The V and J genes are TRBV13 and TRBJ2-7; weak D call: TRBD1 (6 bases). The germline V and J ends were trimmed by 3 bases and 1 base, with 13 bases remaining between them. The CDR3 totals 15 residues. The V gene's germline CDR1 is PRHDT and CDR2 FYEKMQ (reference sequence). This chain's CDR3 is CASSFQMDRSYEQYF. DNA for the CDR3: TGTGCCAGCAGCTTCCAAATGGACAGATCCTACGAGCAGTACTTC. The full variable domain, in which reference TRBV13 and TRBJ2-7 provide the parts outside the CDR3, is AAGVIQSPRHLIKEKRETATLKCYPIPRHDTVYWYQQGPGQDPQFLISFYEKMQSDKGSIPDRFSAQQFSDYHSELNMSSLELGDSALYFCASSFQMDRSYEQYFGPGTRLTVT.

This rearrangement joins TRBV5-4 to TRBJ2-2; the match to TRBD2 covers 7 bases. J was trimmed by 6 bases and V by 2 bases; bases with no gene match: 4. There are 14 residues in the CDR3. Germline CDR1 is SGHNT and CDR2 is YYREEE (reference sequence). The CDR3 bases are TGTGCCAGCAGCTTTGGCGGGGGTTCCGGGGAGCTGTTTTTT. Protein: CASSFGGGSGELFF.

The gene calls are TRBV28 and TRBJ2-2; D unclear. The CDR3 loop spans 12 amino acids. Per the germline V gene, CDR1 is MDHEN and CDR2 is SYDVKM. The germline V and J ends were trimmed by 3 bases and 6 bases, with 5 bases remaining between them. CDR3 sequence reads: CASSFEAGELFF. The CDR3, as DNA: TGTGCCAGCAGTTTCGAGGCCGGGGAGCTGTTTTTT.

This sequence joins TRBV9 and TRBJ2-5; D unclear. The CDR3 covers 14 residues. Germline CDR1 reads SGDLS; CDR2 reads YYNGEE. Deletions cut 3 bases from V and 4 bases from J, with 13 bases between. CDR3 protein: CASSATGIGETQYF. The CDR3 DNA follows: TGTGCCAGCAGCGCGACTGGAATAGGAGAGACCCAGTACTTC.

This rearrangement joins TRBV5-1 to TRBJ1-1; no firm D call. The CDR3 is made up of 14 amino acids. V was clipped by 4 bases and J by 1 base, with 11 bases between them. Germline lookup yields CDR1 SGHRS and CDR2 YFSETQ. CDR3 region: CASSPGRANTEAFF. Here the CDR3 DNA reads TGCGCCAGCAGCCCTGGGAGGGCGAACACTGAAGCTTTCTTT.

J is TRBJ2-1 and V is TRBV18, with 14 nucleotides matching TRBD2. Trimming took 3 bases from V and 7 from J; bases not matched to a gene: 5. This CDR3 is 16 amino acids long. CDR1 KGHSH and CDR2 LQKENI come from the germline V gene. The CDR3 DNA reads TGTGCCAGCTCACCGGGACTAGCGGGGGCCGGTAATGAGCAGTTCTTC. Translation gives CASSPGLAGAGNEQFF.

The chain joins TRBV21-1 to TRBJ1-1; the table names TRBD1, a call not compared with the DNA. TRBV21-1 is marked as a pseudogene. The CDR3 runs to 14 residues. For the CDR3, the DNA is TGTGCCAGCAGCAACGACAGTGTCGACACTGAAGCTTTCTTT. Translating it yields CASSNDSVDTEAFF.

The genes are TRBV14 and TRBJ2-7; D is perhaps TRBD1 (7 bases). V dropped 4 bases and J dropped 5 bases, with 21 bases sitting between them. This CDR3 has 16 amino acids. Germline CDR1 reads SGHDN; CDR2 reads FVKESK. In nucleotides, the CDR3 is TGTGCCAGCAGCCGCGGGACAGTCCTGCGAATGGACGAGCAGTACTTC. Translated, it gives CASSRGTVLRMDEQYF. The entire variable domain, with the rest obtained from reference TRBV14 and TRBJ2-7, is as follows: EAGVTQFPSHSVIEKGQTVTLRCDPISGHDNLYWYRRVMGKEIKFLLHFVKESKQDESGMPNNRFLAERTGGTYSTLKVQPAELEDSGVYFCASSRGTVLRMDEQYFGPGTRLTVT.

This clone was observed a single time. V gene TRBV6-2 or TRBV6-3 combines with J gene TRBJ1-1; possibly TRBD1 for D (5 bases). With 0 bases removed from V and 0 bases from J, the gap between germline ends came to 14 bases. This CDR3 comprises 17 residues. CDR1 MNHEY and CDR2 SVGEGT come from the germline V gene. CDR3 DNA sequence: TGTGCCAGCAGTTACTCGAGCGACAGTATTCTGAACACTGAAGCTTTCTTT. The encoded protein is CASSYSSDSILNTEAFF.

The chain has TRBV7-8 and TRBJ1-3; 7 bases agree with TRBD1. CDR1 is SGHVS, CDR2 FQNEAQ, per germline. The junction had 9 bases not matched to a gene; V was cut back by 4 bases and J by 0 bases. This CDR3 contains 17 residues. CDR3 DNA sequence: TGTGCCAGCAGCTCGGGGACAGCCTCGAGCTCTGGAAACACCATATATTTT. This encodes CASSSGTASSSGNTIYF.

Comments on this clone: This CDR3 is also generated by other DNA sequences in the sample. The CDR3 loop is CASSELDSLNTEAFF. The CDR3, as DNA: TGTGCCAGCAGTGAACTGGACAGCTTGAACACTGAAGCTTTCTTT. The V gene is TRBV2, the J gene TRBJ1-1, with a weak D call TRBD1 (6 bases). V lost 2 bases, J lost 0 bases, and 10 bases lay in between. The germline V gene encodes CDR1 SNHLY and CDR2 FYNNEI. The CDR3 consists of 15 residues.

This sequence joins TRBV6-2 or TRBV6-3 and TRBJ2-2; perhaps TRBD2 as D (5 bases). The CDR3 has 13 amino acids. V was cut by 2 bases and J by 9 bases, with 10 bases left in between. In germline, CDR1 is MNHEY, CDR2 SVGEGT. The CDR3 DNA reads as TGTGCCAGCAGTTACACGGGGAGTCGGGAGCTGTTTTTT. It is translated as CASSYTGSRELFF.

The rearrangement uses TRBV10-3 and TRBJ1-4, with a tentative D call TRBD1 (6 bases). Germline loops: CDR1 ENHRY, CDR2 SYGVKD. Trimming took 4 bases from V and 7 from J, leaving 16 bases between them. This CDR3 spans 15 amino acids. The CDR3 region has the DNA TGTGCCATCAGTGCCGAGGGGGTGGGGAGTGAAAAACTGTTTTTT. It yields the protein CAISAEGVGSEKLFF.

The chain employs TRBV7-2 and TRBJ2-7, with D possibly matching TRBD2 (5 bases). CDR1 and CDR2 (germline): SGHTA, FQGNSA. The CDR3 extends over 16 amino acids. The V end was cut by 1 base, the J end by 0 bases, with 13 bases between. The CDR3 sequence is CASSLGRRASSYEQYF. The CDR3 DNA reads TGTGCCAGCAGCTTAGGGCGGCGGGCGAGCTCCTACGAGCAGTACTTC.

The rearrangement links TRBV14 to TRBJ1-2; the match to TRBD1 covers 10 bases. The trim removed 3 bases at V and 2 bases at J, leaving 0 bases unmatched. Germline loops: CDR1 SGHDN, CDR2 FVKESK. The CDR3 is made up of 14 amino acids. The CDR3 nucleotides are TGTGCCAGCAGCCAGACAGGGGGCAACTATGGCTACACCTTC. Protein product: CASSQTGGNYGYTF. Complete variable domain (other parts from reference TRBV14 and TRBJ1-2): EAGVTQFPSHSVIEKGQTVTLRCDPISGHDNLYWYRRVMGKEIKFLLHFVKESKQDESGMPNNRFLAERTGGTYSTLKVQPAELEDSGVYFCASSQTGGNYGYTFGSGTRLTVV.

V and J are TRBV29-1 and TRBJ2-3, with TRBD1 matching over 10 bases. The V gene end was trimmed by 7 bases and the J gene end by 3 bases; junction bases not matched to a gene: 4. This CDR3 is 13 amino acids long. CDR1 is SQVTM and CDR2 is ANQGSEA in the germline V gene. CDR3: CSARTGGTDTQYF. The CDR3 DNA follows: TGCAGCGCACGGACAGGGGGGACAGATACGCAGTATTTT.

The CDR3 DNA reads as TGTGCCTGGAGTGTACGGGGTGAAGGCGATACGCAGTATTTT. Its protein product is CAWSVRGEGDTQYF. V gene TRBV30 combines with J gene TRBJ2-3, with D possibly matching TRBD2 (5 bases). Per germline, CDR1 GTSNPN and CDR2 SVGIG (reference sequence). The V end was cut by 0 bases, the J end by 6 bases, with 13 bases between. The CDR3 consists of 14 residues.

The chain joins TRBV30 to TRBJ2-5; D possibly corresponds to TRBD2 (6 bases). Trimming cost V 3 bases and J 4 bases, with 9 bases left between them. Germline lookup yields CDR1 GTSNPN and CDR2 SVGIG (reference sequence). The CDR3 length is 12 residues. CDR3 DNA: TGTGCCTGGAGCTTCGGGGGAGAGACCCAGTACTTC. Protein: CAWSFGGETQYF.